The 26 T cell receptor beta chains presented below share a single source sample, sequenced in a study of blood T cell repertoires in COVID-19. Clones were read by immunoSEQ multiplex PCR, and TCRdb kept only the in-frame ones, dropping some. The sample yields around 120,000 clones, approximately 80% seen once. The material sequenced was peripheral blood. The receptors originated from a man between 70 and 80 years old with acute or convalescent COVID-19.

CDR3 nucleotide sequence: TGTGCCAGTGGCCCCAGAGGCGGGGAGCTGTTTTTT. Its protein is CASGPRGGELFF. The rearrangement uses TRBV19 and TRBJ2-2; D is uncertain. Trimming took off 8 bases at V and 7 bases at J, with 11 bases between the two ends. This CDR3 is built from 12 residues. CDR1 LNHDA and CDR2 SQIVND come from the germline V gene (reference sequence).

This clone was seen only a few times. The chain has TRBV6-2 or TRBV6-3 and TRBJ2-1; D perhaps matches TRBD1 (5 bases). The V gene lost 2 bases and the J gene lost 10 bases, with 15 bases spanning the gap. The CDR3 is 14 residues long. Germline CDR1 is MNHEY and CDR2 is SVGEGT. CDR3 DNA sequence: TGTGCCAGCAGTTACAGTCAGGGAACTGGAGAGCAGTTCTTC. Its protein product is CASSYSQGTGEQFF.

The gene calls are TRBV5-4 and TRBJ1-2; D unresolved. V was pared by 6 bases and J by 0 bases, with 21 bases between. Germline CDR1 SGHNT, CDR2 YYREEE (reference sequence). CDR3 size: 17 residues. The chain's CDR3 is CASTRGVARRTNYGYTF. The CDR3 DNA sequence: TGTGCCAGCACCAGAGGCGTGGCCAGACGGACTAACTATGGCTACACCTTC. The full variable domain, with the rest looked up from reference TRBV5-4 and TRBJ1-2, is ETGVTQSPTHLIKTRGQQVTLRCSSQSGHNTVSWYQQALGQGPQFIFQYYREEENGRGNFPPRFSGLQFPNYSSELNVNALELDDSALYLCASTRGVARRTNYGYTFGSGTRLTVV.

This chain links TRBV6-2 or TRBV6-3 with TRBJ1-1; D perhaps matches TRBD1 (6 bases). The germline V gene encodes CDR1 MNHEY and CDR2 SVGEGT. V lost 5 bases, J lost 0 bases, and 19 bases lay in between. CDR3 length: 17 residues. The CDR3 DNA reads TGTGCCAGCAGTAAGGCCCAGGGGTTTTTGGTGAACACTGAAGCTTTCTTT. Translation gives CASSKAQGFLVNTEAFF.

The chain couples TRBV9 to TRBJ2-3, with D tentatively TRBD2 (6 bases). The germline CDR1 and CDR2 sequences are SGDLS and YYNGEE. This CDR3 region has 16 residues. V dropped 3 bases and J dropped 2 bases, with 16 bases sitting between them. The CDR3 nucleotides read TGTGCCAGCAGCGGCAATCGAGCGGACTACACAGATACGCAGTATTTT. It codes for CASSGNRADYTDTQYF.

V and J are TRBV23-1 and TRBJ1-2, with a possible D match to TRBD1 (5 bases). TRBV23-1 is placed among ORFs of uncertain function. V was pared by 8 bases and J by 7 bases, with 23 bases between. The CDR3 is 15 residues long. CDR3 DNA: TGCGCCAGCTCTAGACCCGACAGAAGGGTCTCTGGCTACACCTTC. Amino acid sequence: CASSRPDRRVSGYTF.

The rearrangement links TRBV7-9 to TRBJ1-3; 8 bases fit TRBD1. The CDR3 runs to 14 residues. Trimming at V came to 8 bases and at J to 8 bases, leaving 11 bases not matched to a gene. The germline CDR1 and CDR2 sequences are SEHNR and FQNEAQ (reference sequence). DNA for the CDR3: TGTGCCAGCCAAACAGGGGGATCTTGGGACACCATATATTTT. It is translated as CASQTGGSWDTIYF.

This rearrangement joins TRBV28 to TRBJ2-2; maybe TRBD1 (6 bases). The germline CDR1 and CDR2 sequences are MDHEN and SYDVKM. Between the trimmed V and J ends, which lost 5 bases and 5 bases, there was a span of 12 bases. The CDR3 totals 14 residues. The CDR3 coding sequence is TGTGCCAGCAGTCGCCACCAGGGGACCGGGGAGCTGTTTTTT. It codes for CASSRHQGTGELFF.

This chain joins TRBV14 and TRBJ2-7; the D gene is possibly TRBD1 (6 bases). In germline, CDR1 is SGHDN, CDR2 FVKESK. Trimming removed 4 bases from V and 2 bases from J, with 15 bases in between. The CDR3 extends over 15 amino acids. The CDR3 region is CASSPTTGIPYEQYF. The DNA for the CDR3 is TGTGCCAGCAGCCCTACCACAGGGATACCCTACGAGCAGTACTTC.

This clone was counted between two and nine times. The CDR3 loop reads CASSLVQGKAFF. The DNA of the CDR3 is TGTGCCAGCAGTTTAGTCCAGGGGAAAGCTTTCTTT. V is TRBV12-3 or TRBV12-4 and J is TRBJ1-1, with D possibly matching TRBD1 (6 bases). The CDR3 is 12 residues long. The V end was cut by 1 base, the J end by 9 bases, with 9 bases between.

The chain employs TRBV24-1 and TRBJ2-1; D possibly corresponds to TRBD2 (6 bases). The V and J ends lost 6 bases and 2 bases respectively, with 13 bases between them. The CDR3 has 15 residues. The germline V gene encodes CDR1 KGHDR and CDR2 SFDVKD. The CDR3 coding sequence is TGTGCCACCAGTCAGGCTAGCGCGACCTACAATGAGCAGTTCTTC. Residues: CATSQASATYNEQFF.

This clone showed up just a few times. The V and J genes are TRBV19 and TRBJ1-2; no firm D call. The CDR3 sequence is 14 residues long. Deletions cut 3 bases from V and 3 bases from J, with 11 bases between. In germline, CDR1 is LNHDA, CDR2 SQIVND (reference sequence). The CDR3 sequence is CASSIIGVDYGYTF. CDR3 DNA: TGTGCCAGTAGTATTATCGGGGTCGACTATGGCTACACCTTC.

The V and J genes are TRBV6-5 and TRBJ1-1, with unresolved D. Germline loops: CDR1 MNHEY, CDR2 SVGAGI. The CDR3 contains 13 residues. V was cut by 2 bases and J by 2 bases, with 6 bases left in between. The CDR3 DNA reads as TGTGCCAGCAGTTACACAGTAAACACTGAAGCTTTCTTT. Amino acid sequence: CASSYTVNTEAFF.

The CDR3 loop is CASSAGTGTSPLHF. CDR3 nucleotide sequence: TGTGCCAGCAGCGCCGGGACAGGGACTTCACCCCTCCACTTT. The chain joins TRBV11-2 to TRBJ1-6; 9 nucleotides line up with TRBD1. Trimming at V came to 5 bases and at J to 9 bases, leaving 5 bases not matched to a gene. The CDR3 loop spans 14 amino acids. Germline CDR1 SGHAT, CDR2 FQNNGV.

The rearrangement links TRBV15 to TRBJ1-1, with D unclear. Per the germline V gene, CDR1 is LNHNV and CDR2 is YYDKDF (reference sequence). This CDR3 region has 15 residues. The V end lost 1 base, the J end lost 1 base, and 10 bases lay between the germline ends. CDR3: CATSRVFLANTEAFF. Here the CDR3 DNA reads TGTGCCACCAGCAGAGTTTTCCTGGCGAACACTGAAGCTTTCTTT.

The J gene is TRBJ2-4, the V gene TRBV27; unclear D gene. The CDR3 length is 17 residues. V shed 3 bases and J shed 0 bases, with 15 bases lying between them. CDR1 is MNHEY, CDR2 SMNVEV, per germline (reference sequence). This chain's CDR3 is CASSLVGREIAKNIQYF. Written as DNA, the CDR3 is TGTGCCAGCAGTTTGGTGGGCAGAGAAATAGCCAAAAACATTCAGTACTTC.

The gene calls are TRBV2 and TRBJ1-5; D uncertain. CDR3 length: 14 residues. CDR1 SNHLY and CDR2 FYNNEI come from the germline V gene. Trimming took off 6 bases at V and 0 bases at J, with 9 bases between the two ends. The CDR3 spells CASRDNYSNQPQHF. CDR3 bases: TGTGCCAGCAGAGACAATTATAGCAATCAGCCCCAGCATTTT.

This chain connects TRBV19 to TRBJ1-1; TRBD1 might be the D (6 bases). The germline V gene encodes CDR1 LNHDA and CDR2 SQIVND (reference sequence). The V and J ends lost 7 bases and 11 bases respectively, with 26 bases between them. CDR3 size: 15 residues. CDR3 loop: CASTPGRGSPREAFF. Written as DNA, the CDR3 is TGTGCCAGTACCCCGGGTAGGGGGTCCCCTCGAGAGGCTTTCTTT.

The chain employs TRBV27 and TRBJ1-1; 8 bases match TRBD1. The CDR3 is 13 amino acids. After removal of 8 bases from V and 4 bases from J, the junction contained 6 bases not matched to a gene. Germline V gene lookup returns CDR1 MNHEY and CDR2 SMNVEV (reference sequence). In DNA, the CDR3 is TGTGCCAGCTCCCGGACAGGGTTCACTGAAGCTTTCTTT. Translated: CASSRTGFTEAFF.

This chain joins TRBV28 and TRBJ1-2, with a tentative D call TRBD1 (6 bases). This CDR3 spans 15 amino acids. Germline-derived CDR1 and CDR2 are MDHEN and SYDVKM. Trimming took 1 base from V and 0 from J, leaving 9 bases between them. DNA for the CDR3: TGTGCCAGCAGTTTATTAGGGGGGGCTAACTATGGCTACACCTTC. Its translation is CASSLLGGANYGYTF.

J is TRBJ1-6 and V is TRBV7-2; 11 bases fit TRBD1. The germline V gene has CDR1 SGHTA and CDR2 FQGNSA. Trimming at V came to 2 bases and at J to 7 bases, leaving 7 bases not matched to a gene. CDR3 length equals 17 residues. The CDR3 region has the DNA TGTGCCAGCAGCTTAATCGGACAGGGGGCGAGAAATTCACCCCTCCACTTT. Translation gives CASSLIGQGARNSPLHF.

This rearrangement joins TRBV5-1 to TRBJ2-3; TRBD1 agrees at 7 bases. CDR3 size: 15 residues. Germline CDR1 and CDR2: SGHRS and YFSETQ. V lost 0 bases and J lost 1; bases outside the gene matches: 2. As DNA, the CDR3 is TGCGCCAGCAGCTTGGGGGACAGACGCACAGATACGCAGTATTTT. Its translation is CASSLGDRRTDTQYF.

V gene TRBV6-5 combines with J gene TRBJ2-1; TRBD1 matches at 8 bases. CDR1 is MNHEY and CDR2 is SVGAGI in the germline V gene. V trimming: 7 bases; J trimming: 7 bases; junction bases outside the gene matches: 6. The CDR3 contains 13 residues. This CDR3 reads CASNPQGANEQFF. DNA for the CDR3: TGTGCCAGCAACCCGCAGGGGGCAAATGAGCAGTTCTTC.

The chain's CDR3 is CASSPGTGDFPETQYF. For the CDR3, the DNA is TGCGCCAGCAGCCCCGGGACAGGGGACTTTCCTGAGACCCAGTACTTC. This chain joins TRBV5-1 and TRBJ2-5; 10 nucleotides line up with TRBD1. J was trimmed by 5 bases and V by 4 bases; bases with no gene match: 11. CDR1 and CDR2 (germline): SGHRS, YFSETQ. The CDR3 runs to 16 residues.

This clone showed up just a few times. The chain links TRBV9 to TRBJ1-4; D not certain. With 4 bases removed from V and 6 bases from J, the gap between germline ends came to 16 bases. CDR1 and CDR2 (germline): SGDLS, YYNGEE. This CDR3 has 15 amino acids. The CDR3 DNA sequence: TGTGCCAGCAGCTTTGGACGCGCGAGGGATGAAAAACTGTTTTTT. Translating gives CASSFGRARDEKLFF.

The chain links TRBV5-4 to TRBJ1-3; no clear D. The CDR3 is 16 residues long. V lost 4 bases, J lost 0 bases, and 14 bases lay in between. The germline gives CDR1 SGHNT, CDR2 YYREEE (reference sequence). In DNA form, the CDR3 reads TGTGCCAGCAGCCTGGGGAGGACGGACTCTGGAAACACCATATATTTT. It specifies CASSLGRTDSGNTIYF.